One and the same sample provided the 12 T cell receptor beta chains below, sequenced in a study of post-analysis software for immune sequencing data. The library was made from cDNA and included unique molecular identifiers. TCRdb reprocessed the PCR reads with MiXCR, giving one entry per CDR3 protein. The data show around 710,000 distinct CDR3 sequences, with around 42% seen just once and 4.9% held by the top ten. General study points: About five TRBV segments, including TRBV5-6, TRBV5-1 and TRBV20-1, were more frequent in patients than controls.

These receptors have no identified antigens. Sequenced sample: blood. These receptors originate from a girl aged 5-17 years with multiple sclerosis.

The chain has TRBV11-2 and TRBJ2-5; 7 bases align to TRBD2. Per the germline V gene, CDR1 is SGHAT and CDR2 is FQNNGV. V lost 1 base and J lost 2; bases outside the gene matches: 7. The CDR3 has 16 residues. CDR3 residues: CASSLADLAVQETQYF. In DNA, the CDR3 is TGTGCCAGCAGCTTAGCTGACCTAGCGGTTCAAGAGACCCAGTACTTC.

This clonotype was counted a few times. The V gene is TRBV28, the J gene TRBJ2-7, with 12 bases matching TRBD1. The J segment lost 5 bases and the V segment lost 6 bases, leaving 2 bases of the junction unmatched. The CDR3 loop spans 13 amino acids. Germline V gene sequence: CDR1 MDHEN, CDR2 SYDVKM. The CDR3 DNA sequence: TGTGCCAGCAGGGGACAGGGGGCCCACGAGCAGTACTTC. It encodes CASRGQGAHEQYF.

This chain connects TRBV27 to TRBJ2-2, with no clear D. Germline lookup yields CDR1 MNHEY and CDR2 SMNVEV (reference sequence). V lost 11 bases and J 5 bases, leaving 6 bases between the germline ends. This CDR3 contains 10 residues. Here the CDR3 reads CASGTGELFF. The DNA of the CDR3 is TGTGCCTCCGGAACCGGGGAGCTGTTTTTT.

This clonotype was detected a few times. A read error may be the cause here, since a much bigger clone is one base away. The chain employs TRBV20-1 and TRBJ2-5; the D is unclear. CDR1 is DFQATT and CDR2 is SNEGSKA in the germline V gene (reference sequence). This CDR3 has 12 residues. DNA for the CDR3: TGCAGTGCTGGAGAAGCTCCGTCGGAGCAGTACTTC. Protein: CSAGEAPSEQYF.

The DNA of the CDR3 is TGTGCCAGCAGCAGCAAGAGCGTGGGCACAGATACGCAGTATTTT. Residues: CASSSKSVGTDTQYF. The V gene is TRBV9, the J gene TRBJ2-3; no definite D call. The V and J ends lost 4 bases and 1 base respectively, with 13 bases between them. The CDR3 extends over 15 amino acids. Germline lookup yields CDR1 SGDLS and CDR2 YYNGEE.

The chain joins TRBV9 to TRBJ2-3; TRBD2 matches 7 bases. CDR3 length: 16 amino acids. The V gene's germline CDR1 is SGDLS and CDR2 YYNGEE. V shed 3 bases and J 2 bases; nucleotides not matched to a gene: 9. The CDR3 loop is CASSGDQGGDTDTQYF. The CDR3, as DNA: TGTGCCAGCAGCGGAGACCAGGGAGGGGACACAGATACGCAGTATTTT.

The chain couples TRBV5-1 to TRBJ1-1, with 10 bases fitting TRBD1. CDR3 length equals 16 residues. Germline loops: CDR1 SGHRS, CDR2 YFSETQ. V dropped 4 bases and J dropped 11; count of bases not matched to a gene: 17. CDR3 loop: CASSRNLDRGRPLAFF. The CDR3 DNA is TGCGCCAGCAGCCGGAACCTGGACAGGGGGAGGCCCTTGGCTTTCTTT.

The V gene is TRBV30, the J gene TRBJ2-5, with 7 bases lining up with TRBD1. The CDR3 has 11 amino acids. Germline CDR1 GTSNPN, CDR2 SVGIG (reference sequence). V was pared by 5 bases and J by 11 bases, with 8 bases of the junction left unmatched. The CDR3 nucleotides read TGTGCCTGGGGGACAGTCCATGAGCAGTACTTC. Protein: CAWGTVHEQYF.

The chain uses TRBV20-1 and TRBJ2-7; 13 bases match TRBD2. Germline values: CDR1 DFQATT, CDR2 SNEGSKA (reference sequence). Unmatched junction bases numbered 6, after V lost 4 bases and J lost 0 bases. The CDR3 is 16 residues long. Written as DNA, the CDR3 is TGCAGTGCTATGACTAGCGGGAGGTTTAGCTCCTACGAGCAGTACTTC. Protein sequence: CSAMTSGRFSSYEQYF.

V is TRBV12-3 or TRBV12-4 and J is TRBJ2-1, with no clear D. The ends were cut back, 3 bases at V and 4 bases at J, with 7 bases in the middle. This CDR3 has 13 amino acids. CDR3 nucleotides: TGTGCCAGCAGTTTGGCGGAGTACAATGAGCAGTTCTTC. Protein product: CASSLAEYNEQFF.

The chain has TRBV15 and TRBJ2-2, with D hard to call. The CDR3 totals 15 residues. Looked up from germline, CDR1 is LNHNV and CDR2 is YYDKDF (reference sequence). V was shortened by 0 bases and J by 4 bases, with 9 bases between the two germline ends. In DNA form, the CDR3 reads TGTGCCACCAGCAGAGATCTAAGGGCCACCGGGGAGCTGTTTTTT. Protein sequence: CATSRDLRATGELFF.

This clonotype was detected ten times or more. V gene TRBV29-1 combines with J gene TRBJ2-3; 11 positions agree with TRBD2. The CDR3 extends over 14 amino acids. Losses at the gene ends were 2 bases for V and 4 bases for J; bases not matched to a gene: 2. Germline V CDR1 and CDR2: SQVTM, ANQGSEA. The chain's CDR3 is CSVELAGGADTQYF. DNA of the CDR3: TGCAGCGTTGAACTAGCGGGAGGAGCAGATACGCAGTATTTT.